The 8 T cell receptor beta chains given below trace back to one sample, sequenced in a study of T cells after somatic rescue of genetic block. Only in-frame clones appear in the TCRdb table, and some are missing; sequencing was by immunoSEQ multiplex PCR. The repertoire has approximately 67,000 clones, about 92% of them found once; the top ten carry around 2.8%. Sequencing was done on a sample of peripheral blood mononuclear cells (PBMCs). Source of these receptors: a man aged 35-49 years.

CDR3 in amino acids: CASSEPGLYGYTF. CDR3 sequence (DNA): TGTGCCAGCAGTGAACCAGGGCTCTATGGCTACACCTTC. The chain joins TRBV6-5 to TRBJ1-2; D might be TRBD1 (5 bases). This CDR3 contains 13 residues. Germline V gene sequence: CDR1 MNHEY, CDR2 SVGAGI. V dropped 5 bases and J dropped 4 bases, with 11 bases sitting between them.

The CDR3 protein is CASRGTGYEKLFF. CDR3 sequence (DNA): TGTGCCAGCAGGGGGACAGGGTATGAAAAACTGTTTTTT. The rearrangement links TRBV6-1 to TRBJ1-4; 9 bases are shared with TRBD1. Looked up from germline, CDR1 is MNHNS and CDR2 is SASEGT. The CDR3 length is 13 residues. Losses at the gene ends were 6 bases for V and 6 bases for J; bases not matched to a gene: 2.

The chain combines TRBV5-4 with TRBJ2-5; 10 bases match TRBD1. Near its end, the DNA agrees better with TRBJ2-7, so the J call may be wrong. CDR3 length: 14 amino acids. Germline CDR1 is SGHNT and CDR2 is YYREEE (reference sequence). The CDR3 sequence is CASSSRDRGDEQYF. CDR3 sequence (DNA): TGTGCCAGCAGCAGCCGGGACAGGGGTGACGAGCAGTACTTC.

About this clone: Other nucleotide sequences in the sample specify the same CDR3. The CDR3: CASSIRDSNQPQHF. The CDR3 DNA follows: TGTGCCAGTAGTATTAGGGATAGCAATCAGCCCCAGCATTTT. The genes are TRBV19 and TRBJ1-5; unclear D gene. The CDR3 has 14 residues. V shed 3 bases and J shed 0 bases, with 6 bases lying between them. Germline CDR1 and CDR2: LNHDA and SQIVND (reference sequence).

This clone was detected only once. This chain joins TRBV14 and TRBJ2-7; perhaps TRBD2 as D (6 bases). The CDR3 contains 16 residues. Trimming removed 8 bases from V and 0 bases from J, with 20 bases in between. Per the germline V gene, CDR1 is SGHDN and CDR2 is FVKESK. This chain's CDR3 is CASRFLAGRSSYEQYF. In DNA form, the CDR3 reads TGTGCCAGCCGCTTTCTGGCGGGACGTAGCTCCTACGAGCAGTACTTC.

The V and J genes are TRBV14 and TRBJ2-3; possible D gene TRBD2, 6 bases. Trimming removed 1 base at V and 14 bases at J, with 19 bases between. CDR1 SGHDN and CDR2 FVKESK come from the germline V gene. CDR3 length: 14 amino acids. As DNA, the CDR3 is TGTGCCAGCAGCCAAGGTCCGGGAGCCCCCCTTGGGTATTTT. This codes for CASSQGPGAPLGYF.

The chain carries TRBV7-6 and TRBJ2-1, with 9 nucleotides matching TRBD2. The CDR3 extends over 12 amino acids. V was clipped by 8 bases and J by 8 bases; unmatched bases: 4. The germline V gene encodes CDR1 SGHVS and CDR2 FNYEAQ. CDR3 protein: CASDSGSDEQFF. In DNA form, the CDR3 reads TGTGCCAGCGATAGCGGGAGCGATGAGCAGTTCTTC.

This chain connects TRBV4-3 to TRBJ2-5, with unresolved D. The CDR3 consists of 13 residues. V was cut by 5 bases and J by 0 bases, with 7 bases left in between. Germline lookup yields CDR1 LGHNA and CDR2 YSLEER. The CDR3 DNA sequence: TGCGCCAGCAGCGTACAGAACCAAGAGACCCAGTACTTC. Protein product: CASSVQNQETQYF.